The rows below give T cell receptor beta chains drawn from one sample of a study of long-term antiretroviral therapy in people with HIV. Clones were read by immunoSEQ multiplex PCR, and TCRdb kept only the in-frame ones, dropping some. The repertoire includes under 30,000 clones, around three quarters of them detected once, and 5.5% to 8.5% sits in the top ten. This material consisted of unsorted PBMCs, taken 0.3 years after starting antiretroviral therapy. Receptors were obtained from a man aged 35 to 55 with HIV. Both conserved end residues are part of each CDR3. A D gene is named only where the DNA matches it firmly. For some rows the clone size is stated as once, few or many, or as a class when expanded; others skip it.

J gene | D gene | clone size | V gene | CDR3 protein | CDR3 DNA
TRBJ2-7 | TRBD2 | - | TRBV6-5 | CASSYSGGPSSYEQYF | TGTGCCAGCAGTTACTCGGGAGGGCCAAGCTCCTACGAGCAGTACTTC
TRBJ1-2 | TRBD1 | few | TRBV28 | CASRAWGDRYIYGYTF | TGTGCCAGCAGAGCCTGGGGGGACAGATACATTTATGGCTACACCTTC
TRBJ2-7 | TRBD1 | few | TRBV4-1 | CASSQVDLGTGGYEQYF | TGCGCCAGCAGCCAAGTGGACCTCGGGACAGGGGGCTACGAGCAGTACTTC
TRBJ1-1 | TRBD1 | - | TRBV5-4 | CASSFGQGGYTEAFF | TGTGCCAGCAGCTTTGGCCAGGGGGGCTACACTGAAGCTTTCTTT
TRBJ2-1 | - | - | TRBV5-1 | CASSVTRNEQFF | TGCGCCAGCAGCGTAACTAGGAATGAGCAGTTCTTC
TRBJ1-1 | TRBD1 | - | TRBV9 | CASSDRGLNTEAFF | TGTGCCAGCAGCGACAGGGGGCTTAACACTGAAGCTTTCTTT
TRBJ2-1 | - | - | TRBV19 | CASSIGRADEQFF | TGTGCCAGTAGTATCGGACGCGCGGATGAGCAGTTCTTC
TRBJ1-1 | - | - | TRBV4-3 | CASSQEAGPHDRAFF | TGCGCCAGCAGCCAAGAGGCGGGGCCCCACGACAGAGCTTTCTTT
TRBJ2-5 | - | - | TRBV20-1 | CSANQETQYF | TGCAGTGCGAACCAAGAGACCCAGTACTTC
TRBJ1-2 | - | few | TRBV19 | CASSTSGQFIYGYTF | TGTGCCAGTAGTACCAGCGGACAGTTTATCTATGGCTACACCTTC
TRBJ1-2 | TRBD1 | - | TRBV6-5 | CASSSGLGGGNYGYTF | TGTGCCAGCAGTTCGGGCCTAGGGGGCGGGAACTATGGCTACACCTTC
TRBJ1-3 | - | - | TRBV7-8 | CASSLFHGGASGNTIYF | TGTGCCAGCAGCTTGTTCCACGGGGGGGCCTCGGGAAACACCATATATTTT
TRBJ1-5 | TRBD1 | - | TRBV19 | CASSISNRGYNQPQHF | TGTGCCAGTAGTATATCGAACAGGGGGTACAATCAGCCCCAGCATTTT
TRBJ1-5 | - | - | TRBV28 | CASSLSRGLGAFDQPQHF | TGTGCCAGCAGTTTAAGTAGGGGCTTGGGGGCATTCGATCAGCCCCAGCATTTT
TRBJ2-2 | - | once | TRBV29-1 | CSVVGGAGELFF | TGCAGCGTTGTGGGTGGTGCCGGGGAGCTGTTTTTT
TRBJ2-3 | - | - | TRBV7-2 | CASSLGQLDTDTQYF | TGTGCCAGCAGCTTAGGGCAGCTTGACACAGATACGCAGTATTTT
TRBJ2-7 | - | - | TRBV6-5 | CASSYSDPYEQYF | TGTGCCAGCAGTTACTCGGACCCCTACGAGCAGTACTTC
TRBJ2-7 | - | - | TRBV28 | CATLDRMGYEQYF | TGTGCCACCCTGGACAGAATGGGCTACGAGCAGTACTTC
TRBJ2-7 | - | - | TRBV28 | CASSLARPLYEQYF | TGTGCCAGCAGCCTTGCCAGGCCCCTTTACGAGCAGTACTTC
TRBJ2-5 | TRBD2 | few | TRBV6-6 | CASSSTTSGGEETQYF | TGTGCCAGCAGTTCCACGACTAGCGGGGGGGAAGAGACCCAGTACTTC
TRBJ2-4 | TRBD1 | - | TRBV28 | CASSTFSGTGGLAKNIQYF | TGTGCCAGCAGTACATTCTCCGGGACAGGGGGACTAGCCAAAAACATTCAGTACTTC
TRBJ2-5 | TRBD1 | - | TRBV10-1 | CASSEDRGRWETQYF | TGCGCCAGCAGTGAGGACAGGGGCCGATGGGAGACCCAGTACTTC
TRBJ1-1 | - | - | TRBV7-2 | CASSLGLVTEAFF | TGTGCCAGCAGCTTAGGGTTGGTCACTGAAGCTTTCTTT
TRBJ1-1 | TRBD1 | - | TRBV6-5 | CASQDRGGNLEAFF | TGTGCCAGCCAGGACCGAGGGGGCAACCTTGAAGCTTTCTTT
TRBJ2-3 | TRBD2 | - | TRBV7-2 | CASSLSYSGGGRTDTQYF | TGTGCCAGCAGCTTATCCTATAGCGGCGGGGGGAGGACAGATACGCAGTATTTT
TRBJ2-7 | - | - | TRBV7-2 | CASSRVIGGEQYF | TGTGCCAGCAGTCGAGTAATCGGGGGCGAGCAGTACTTC
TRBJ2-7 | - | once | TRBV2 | CASSEPRGGYEQYF | TGTGCCAGCAGTGAACCCAGGGGAGGCTACGAGCAGTACTTC
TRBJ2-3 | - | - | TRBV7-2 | CASSTPWFADTQYF | TGTGCCAGCAGCACCCCCTGGTTCGCAGATACGCAGTATTTT
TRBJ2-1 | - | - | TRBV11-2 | CASSLVAATYNEQFF | TGTGCCAGCAGCTTAGTAGCGGCTACCTACAATGAGCAGTTCTTC
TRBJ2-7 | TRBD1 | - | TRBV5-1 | CASSWGQGYEQYF | TGCGCCAGCAGCTGGGGACAGGGGTACGAGCAGTACTTC
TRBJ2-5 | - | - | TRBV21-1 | CASSNGLAGGQETQYF | TGTGCCAGCAGCAATGGACTAGCGGGGGGTCAAGAGACCCAGTACTTC
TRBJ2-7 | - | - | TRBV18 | CASSPPSSYEQYF | TGTGCCAGCTCACCACCGAGTTCCTACGAGCAGTACTTC
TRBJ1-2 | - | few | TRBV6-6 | CADSDGNGYTF | TGTGCCGACTCGGACGGGAATGGCTACACCTTC
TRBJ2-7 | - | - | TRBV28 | CASSPPRDTRSYEQYF | TGTGCCAGCAGCCCCCCCCGGGACACTCGCTCCTACGAGCAGTACTTC
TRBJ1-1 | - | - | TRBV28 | CASTLPGWNTEAFF | TGTGCCAGCACTTTGCCGGGATGGAACACTGAAGCTTTCTTT
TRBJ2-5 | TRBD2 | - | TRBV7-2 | CASSPGGPEKTQYF | TGTGCCAGCAGCCCGGGGGGGCCGGAAAAGACCCAGTACTTC
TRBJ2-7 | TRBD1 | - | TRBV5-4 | CASSDDRGPYEQYF | TGTGCCAGCAGCGATGACAGGGGCCCCTACGAGCAGTACTTC
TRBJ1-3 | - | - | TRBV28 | CASSLRVDSGNTIYF | TGTGCCAGCAGTTTAAGGGTAGACTCTGGAAACACCATATATTTT
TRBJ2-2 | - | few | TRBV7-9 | CATRGLPNTGELFF | TGTGCCACCCGAGGGCTACCTAACACCGGGGAGCTGTTTTTT
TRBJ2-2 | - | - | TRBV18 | CASSPYQGPNTGELFF | TGTGCCAGCTCACCATATCAGGGGCCGAACACCGGGGAGCTGTTTTTT
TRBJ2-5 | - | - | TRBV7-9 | CASSLGHHPRETQYF | TGTGCCAGCAGCTTAGGACATCATCCTCGGGAGACCCAGTACTTC
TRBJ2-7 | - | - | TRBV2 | CASSPNRGREQYF | TGTGCCAGCAGTCCAAACCGGGGGAGGGAGCAGTACTTC
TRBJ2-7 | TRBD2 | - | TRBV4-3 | CASSQTSGSSRSEQYF | TGCGCCAGCAGCCAAACTAGCGGGAGTAGTCGAAGCGAGCAGTACTTC
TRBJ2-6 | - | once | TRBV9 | CASSVGSGANVLTF | TGTGCCAGCAGTGTAGGCTCTGGGGCCAACGTCCTGACTTTC
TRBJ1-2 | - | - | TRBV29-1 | CSVEDYGYGYTF | TGCAGCGTTGAAGATTACGGCTATGGCTACACCTTC
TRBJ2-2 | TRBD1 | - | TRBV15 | CATSGRQGGGNTGELFF | TGTGCCACCAGCGGAAGACAGGGCGGAGGGAACACCGGGGAGCTGTTTTTT
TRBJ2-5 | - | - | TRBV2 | CASTLTETQYF | TGTGCCAGCACCCTTACGGAGACCCAGTACTTC
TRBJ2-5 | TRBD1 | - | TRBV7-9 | CASSHPPGQVKETQYF | TGTGCCAGCAGCCACCCCCCGGGACAGGTGAAAGAGACCCAGTACTTC
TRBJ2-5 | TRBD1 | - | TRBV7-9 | CASSLPGLDRARQETQYF | TGTGCCAGCAGCTTACCGGGCCTGGACAGGGCCCGACAAGAGACCCAGTACTTC
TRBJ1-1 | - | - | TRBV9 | CASSVGAGVMSEAFF | TGTGCCAGCAGCGTAGGGGCGGGCGTAATGTCTGAAGCTTTCTTT
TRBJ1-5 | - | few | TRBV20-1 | CSASLGPTQHF | TGCAGTGCTAGCCTGGGCCCGACCCAGCATTTT
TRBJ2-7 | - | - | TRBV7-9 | CASSPQTGGSYEQYF | TGTGCCAGCAGTCCCCAGACCGGGGGCTCCTACGAGCAGTACTTC